This T cell receptor (beta chain) is from a study of T-cell reconstitution after alpha-beta-depleted transplantation in children. TCRbeta library preparation incorporated unique molecular identifiers. TCRdb used MiXCR to reprocess the PCR reads, holding one entry per CDR3 protein. The sample consists of some 300,000 distinct CDR3 sequences, roughly 8.2% of them appearing once. Whole-study results and caveats: Reported findings indicate that, about two months after transplant, alpha-beta T cells came from several hundred expanded clones, which were derived from non-depleted graft cells. A year had passed since transplant, and T-cell counts and diversity by then came mostly from newly produced T cells. Some patients showed high day-60 TCRbeta diversity, which derived from surviving recipient T cells and thymic progenitors.

Germline V lookup: CDR1 LNHNV, CDR2 YYDKDF (reference sequence). The CDR3 covers 13 residues. V was clipped by 1 base and J by 3 bases, with 3 bases between them. This clonotype showed up many times. The antigen remains unidentified. This sequence originates from a female patient aged 2-10 years who had a stem cell transplant for Fanconi anemia, so the T cells may come from the graft donor. This rearrangement joins TRBV15 to TRBJ2-2; D ambiguous. Sequencing used peripheral blood, obtained 360 days after TCRalphabeta/CD19-depleted stem cell transplant. The CDR3 spells CATSRGHTGELFF. In nucleotides, the CDR3 is TGTGCCACCAGCAGAGGACACACCGGGGAGCTGTTTTTT.